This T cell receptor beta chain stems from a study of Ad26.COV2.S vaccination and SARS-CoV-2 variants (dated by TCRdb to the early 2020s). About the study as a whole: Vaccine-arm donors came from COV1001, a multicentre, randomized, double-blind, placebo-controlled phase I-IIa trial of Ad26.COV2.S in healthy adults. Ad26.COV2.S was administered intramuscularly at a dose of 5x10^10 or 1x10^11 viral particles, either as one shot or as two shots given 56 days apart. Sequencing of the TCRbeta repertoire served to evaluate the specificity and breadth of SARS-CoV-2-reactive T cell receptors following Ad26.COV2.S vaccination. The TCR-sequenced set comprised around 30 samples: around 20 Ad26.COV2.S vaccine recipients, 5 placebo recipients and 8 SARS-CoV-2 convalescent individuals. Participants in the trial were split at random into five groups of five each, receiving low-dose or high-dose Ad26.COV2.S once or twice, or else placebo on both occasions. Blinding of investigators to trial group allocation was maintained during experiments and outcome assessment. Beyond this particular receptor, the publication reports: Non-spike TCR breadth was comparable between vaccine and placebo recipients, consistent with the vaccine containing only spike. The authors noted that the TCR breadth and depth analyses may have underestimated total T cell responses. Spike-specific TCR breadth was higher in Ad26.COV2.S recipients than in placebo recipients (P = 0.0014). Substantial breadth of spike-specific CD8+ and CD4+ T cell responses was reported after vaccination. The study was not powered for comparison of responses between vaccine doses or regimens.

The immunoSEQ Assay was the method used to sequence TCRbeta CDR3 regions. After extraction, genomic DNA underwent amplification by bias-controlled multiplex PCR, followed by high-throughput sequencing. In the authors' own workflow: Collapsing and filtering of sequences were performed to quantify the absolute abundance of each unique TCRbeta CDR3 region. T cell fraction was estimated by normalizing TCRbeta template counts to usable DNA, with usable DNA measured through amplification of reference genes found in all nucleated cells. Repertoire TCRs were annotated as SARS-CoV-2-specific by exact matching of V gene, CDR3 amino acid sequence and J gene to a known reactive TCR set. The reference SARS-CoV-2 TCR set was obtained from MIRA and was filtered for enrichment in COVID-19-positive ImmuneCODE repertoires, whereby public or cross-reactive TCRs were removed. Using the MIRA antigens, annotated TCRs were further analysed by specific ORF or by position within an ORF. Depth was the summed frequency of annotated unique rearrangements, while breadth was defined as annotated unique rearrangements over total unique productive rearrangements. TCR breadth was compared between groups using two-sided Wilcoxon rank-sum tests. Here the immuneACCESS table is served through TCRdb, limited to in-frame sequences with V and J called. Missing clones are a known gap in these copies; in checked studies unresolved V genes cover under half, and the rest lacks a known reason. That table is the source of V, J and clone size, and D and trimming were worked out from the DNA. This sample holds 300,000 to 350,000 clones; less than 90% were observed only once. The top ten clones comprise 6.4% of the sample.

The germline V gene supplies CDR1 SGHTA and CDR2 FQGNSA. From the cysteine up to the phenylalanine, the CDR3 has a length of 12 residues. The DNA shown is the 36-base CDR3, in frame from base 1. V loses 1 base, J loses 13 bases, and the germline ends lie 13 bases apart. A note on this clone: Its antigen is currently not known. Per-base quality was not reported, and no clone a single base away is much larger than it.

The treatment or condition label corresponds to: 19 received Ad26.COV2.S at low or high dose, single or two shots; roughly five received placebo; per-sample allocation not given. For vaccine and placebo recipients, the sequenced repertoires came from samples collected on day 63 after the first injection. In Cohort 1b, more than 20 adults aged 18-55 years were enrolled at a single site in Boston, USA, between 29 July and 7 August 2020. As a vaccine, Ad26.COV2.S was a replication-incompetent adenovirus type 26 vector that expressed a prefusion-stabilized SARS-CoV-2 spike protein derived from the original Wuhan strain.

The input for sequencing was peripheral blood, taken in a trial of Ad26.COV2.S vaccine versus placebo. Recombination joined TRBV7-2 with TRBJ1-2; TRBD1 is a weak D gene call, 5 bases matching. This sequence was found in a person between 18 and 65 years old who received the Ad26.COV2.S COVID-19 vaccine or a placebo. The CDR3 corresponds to CASSLGTGAGTF. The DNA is TGTGCCAGCAGCTTAGGTACAGGTGCGGGCACCTTC.